This T cell receptor beta chain was sequenced during a study of graft-versus-host responses after intestinal transplantation. About the research overall: Anti-thymocyte globulin served as induction for all recipients, who then took tacrolimus and steroids for approximately three years. General study points: Association was observed between peak circulating GvH clone levels and early post-transplant HvG declines. Individuals carrying graft-donor T cell macrochimerism showed high graft-versus-host to host-versus-graft clonal ratios in allografts.

CDR3 size: 16 residues. The germline CDR1 and CDR2 sequences are LNHDA and SQIVND (reference sequence). V shed 3 bases and J 2 bases; nucleotides not matched to a gene: 7. In regard to this clone: Its antigen is still unknown.

Method: immunoSEQ multiplex PCR; TCRdb's copy keeps in-frame clones and lacks some. The sample records about 71,000 clones, 90% being singletons. Sequenced material: unstimulated CD8+ T cells sorted from spleen or lymph node cells, taken before intestinal transplant. The receptor comes from a human donor who received an intestinal transplant. The V and J genes are TRBV19 and TRBJ2-5; 9 nucleotides agree with TRBD2. CDR3 nucleotide sequence: TGTGCCAGTAGTATTGAGGTAGCGGGGGTTCAAGAGACCCAGTACTTC. This encodes CASSIEVAGVQETQYF.